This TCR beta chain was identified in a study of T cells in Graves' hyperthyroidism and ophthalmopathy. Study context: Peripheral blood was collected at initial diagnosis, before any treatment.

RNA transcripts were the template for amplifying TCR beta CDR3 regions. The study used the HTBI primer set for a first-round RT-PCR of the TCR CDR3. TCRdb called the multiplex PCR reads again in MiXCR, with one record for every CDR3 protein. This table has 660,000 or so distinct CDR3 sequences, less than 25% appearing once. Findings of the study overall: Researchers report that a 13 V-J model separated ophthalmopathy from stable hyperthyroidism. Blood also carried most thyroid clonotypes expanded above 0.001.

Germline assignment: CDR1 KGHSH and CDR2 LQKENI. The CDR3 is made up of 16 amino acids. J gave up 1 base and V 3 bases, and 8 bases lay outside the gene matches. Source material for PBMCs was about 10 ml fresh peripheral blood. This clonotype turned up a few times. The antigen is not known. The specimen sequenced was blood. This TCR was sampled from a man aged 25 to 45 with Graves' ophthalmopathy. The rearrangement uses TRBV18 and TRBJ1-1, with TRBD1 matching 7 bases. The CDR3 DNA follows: TGTGCCAGCTCACCCAGCGACAGGGTGCGGAACACTGAAGCTTTCTTT. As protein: CASSPSDRVRNTEAFF.